The clone carrying this T cell receptor (beta chain) was recorded many times. The data derive from a study of blood T cells in healthy people across ages. This CDR3 has 11 amino acids. Deletions cut 5 bases from V and 11 bases from J, with 9 bases between. Healthy individuals of Caucasian origin from Russia, aged 6 to 90, served as donors. Through a sample-barcoded 5' primer and a J-beta primer mix, a second PCR was run for roughly 7 to 12 cycles. TCRdb reprocessed the 5' RACE reads via MiXCR and lists one record per CDR3 protein. The table has 500,000 to 600,000 distinct CDR3 sequences, 25% to 30% seen once.

What was sequenced was blood. The source of this sequence is a woman in her 70s in good health. V gene TRBV12-3 or TRBV12-4 combines with J gene TRBJ1-4; weak D call: TRBD1 (6 bases). The chain's CDR3 is CASSIDRKLFF. In nucleotides, the CDR3 is TGTGCCAGCAGTATCGACAGGAAACTGTTTTTT.